Detailed here is one TCR beta chain. This clonotype was seen more than once but under ten times. Its antigen is unknown. No base quality values were provided; no much bigger clone lies one nucleotide off. Library preparation employed UMI-ligation and nested PCR. To cover both TRBC1 and TRBC2, the beta constant-region primer consisted of an equimolar mix of two oligonucleotides. T4 RNA ligase 1 ligated a single-stranded oligonucleotide carrying the SP2 primer and a 12-nucleotide UMI to the cDNA 3' end. Four rounds of PCR, combining the SP2 primer with nested alpha and beta constant-region primers, were used to amplify the ligated cDNA. The ligation reaction was kept at 16 degrees C for 20-24 hours. PCR2 was usually performed as a SYBR Green qPCR and halted at a preset threshold so that over-amplification would not occur. Agencourt AMPure XP magnetic beads were used for all purifications after the first. Library amounts were measured by Qubit and library quality was assessed on a TapeStation, where the main peak was expected at around 650 bp. Pooled libraries were sequenced on an Illumina MiSeq using v2 2x251 paired-end kits, and typically 1-2 million reads were obtained per sample. Each sample library was pooled at about 4 nM, and about 5-7.5% PhiX was included to improve cluster recognition. The published analysis was carried out like this. Using tag matching that tolerated one base-pair mismatch, Decombinator assigned V and J genes to FASTQ reads that had been processed by Demultiplexor. Collapsinator relied on UMIs to fix sequencing errors as well as frequency errors caused by PCR heterogeneity. CDR3Translator translated TCRs and extracted CDR3s from the conserved cysteine to the FGXG phenylalanine, flagging non-productive sequences. Repertoires were subsampled to equal numbers of UMI-defined TCRs before Gini, Shannon entropy and inverse Simpson indices were calculated. Power-law fits to clonotype abundance distributions were performed by maximum likelihood within the linear range. On one naive CD8 sample, the pipeline and MIGEC gave similar UMI counts, unique TCR numbers and clonal distributions. Repertoires were searched for about 7,300 CMV-associated CDR3 sequences compiled from VDJdb and a published dataset. TCRdb handled the public reads itself, with Q25 trimming in fastp and clone calling in MiXCR, and kept productive beta chains. Rows are combined by CDR3 protein, so each entry shows the most common genes and DNA. The V and J calls were determined by TCRdb, not by the authors. The sample table holds 70,000 to 95,000 distinct CDR3 sequences, of which roughly 7.3% were seen once. The ten largest clones take up 1.6% of the sample.

The germline V gene yields SGDLS for CDR1 and YYNGEE for CDR2. At the junction V is shortened by 0 bases and J by 2 bases, with 13 bases in between. The CDR3, from cysteine to phenylalanine, totals 16 residues. Only the CDR3 part of the read is kept: 48 bases, read in frame from the first base. The data stem from a study of naive and memory T cell subsets (dated by TCRdb to between 2016 and 2019). Notes on the research overall: The study applied an open-source, UMI-based TCR alpha and beta sequencing pipeline to sorted naive and memory peripheral blood T cell subsets. IgG serology results and the functional CMV T cell responses were in complete agreement. RNA was DNase-treated and reverse transcribed with TCR constant-region primers, mostly using SuperScript III. Study-level results and caveats: Each clonotype was defined as a single alpha or beta chain sequence rather than as a paired alpha/beta receptor. RNA-based TCR counts may be affected by expression changes linked to T cell activation and differentiation. The repertoire findings for the naive and memory subsets could not be validated against a ground truth because none was available. TCR abundance followed a power law whose exponent differed between naive and memory subsets but was consistent across the three individuals. Gini index rose and Shannon and inverse Simpson diversity fell from naive through CM, EM and EMRA in both CD4 and CD8 cells. Once error correction was done, more than 85% of naive TCR sequences showed up just once, which made the naive abundance distributions much steeper than those of the memory subsets.

Separate amplification of TCR alpha and beta chain libraries was performed from the second PCR step onward. Donor CMV status was determined by IFNgamma production from CD4+ T cells after overnight stimulation of fresh PBMCs with CMV viral lysate. Miltenyi beads were used first to positively select CD4 T cells, and CD8 T cells were then positively selected from the CD4-negative fraction. Cells stained for CD3, CD4, CD8, CD45RA, CD27 and a live/dead dye were sorted on a BD Aria II into four subsets by CD45RA and CD27. A few healthy volunteers provided blood, and each donor's sample was split into CD4 and CD8 T cells and then further divided into four differentiation subsets. Approximately 120 ml of peripheral blood was collected from each donor, and PBMC were isolated by Ficoll-Paque PLUS density-gradient centrifugation. Sorted cells were lysed in RLT buffer, and RNA was extracted with a Qiagen RNeasy kit and stored at -80°C.

The clonotype was recovered from a human donor in good health. The source material was central memory CD4+ T cells from blood. Per the publication, the cell subset or site label means: central memory, CD45RA- CD27+. The rearranged segments are TRBV9 and TRBJ2-3; possibly the D gene is TRBD1, per 6 matching bases. Here the CDR3 is given as CASSVGGQDHTDTQYF. In nucleotides, the sequence is TGTGCCAGCAGCGTAGGGGGGCAAGACCACACAGATACGCAGTATTTT.